One and the same sample provided the 17 T cell receptor beta chains below, sequenced in a study of tumor-infiltrating lymphocytes in primary liver carcinoma. The template, approximately 500 ng total RNA, yielded TCR beta cDNA made with a constant-region primer. Three nested multiplex PCR rounds of slightly modified ARM-PCR generated TCR beta libraries. A C-beta reverse primer and TRBV1-TRBV30 forward primers served in each of the first two PCR rounds, at 10 cycles apiece. Via MiXCR, TCRdb re-called the multiplex PCR reads, giving one row per CDR3 protein. The sample contains 70,000 to 75,000 distinct CDR3 sequences, approximately 70% of which appear only once. Taking about 18-32 mg of unsorted bulk tissue, the authors co-extracted RNA and DNA. The sample was liver tumor tissue from sampling region 4. Stated subset: tumor region T4, right-lateral pole. These receptors were collected from a man aged 40-49 years with primary liver carcinoma and hepatitis B virus infection.

As concerns this clonotype: One junction end does not reproduce the germline sequence, and a read error may be involved. V usage is TRBV6-2 or TRBV6-3 and J usage is TRBJ1-5, with D perhaps matching TRBD1 (5 bases). CDR3 length: 16 amino acids. CDR1 is MNHEY, CDR2 SVGEGT, per germline. The DNA for the CDR3 is TGTGCCAGCAGTATTGATCCAGCCTGGGGCAATCAGCCTCAGCATTTT. As protein: CASSIDPAWGNQPQHF.

In this sample, this clonotype turned up a few times. Being one base from a much bigger clone, this may be a read error. The DNA of the CDR3 is TGTGCCAGCAGTGAAAACCCAGGAGCTAGCGGGAACACAGATACGCAGTTTTTT. It translates to CASSENPGASGNTDTQFF. V gene TRBV6-1 combines with J gene TRBJ2-3; the match to TRBD2 covers 9 bases. Germline values: CDR1 MNHNS, CDR2 SASEGT. The length of the CDR3 is 18 residues.

To note about this clonotype: A read error is likely, as this CDR3 ends without the conserved phenylalanine or tryptophan. The chain has TRBV6-5 and TRBJ2-3; 9 bases line up with TRBD1. The CDR3 has 14 amino acids. V shed 4 bases, J shed 9 bases, and the junction held 8 bases outside the gene matches. Germline values: CDR1 MNHEY, CDR2 SVGAGI. CDR3 sequence: CASSSDRGTDTQYL. The CDR3 DNA reads as TGTGCCAGCAGTTCGGACAGGGGTACTGACACGCAGTATTTG.

Turning to this clonotype: A read error is possible here, since a much larger clone lies one base away. This chain uses TRBV5-1 with TRBJ2-7; D is unresolved. The CDR3 loop spans 12 amino acids. Germline CDR1 is SGHRS and CDR2 is YFSETQ. The CDR3, as DNA: TGCACCAGCAGCACCCGTGGATACGAGCAGTACTTC. Its protein is CTSSTRGYEQYF.

The chain carries TRBV28 and TRBJ2-7; D is uncertain. The CDR3 extends over 12 amino acids. CDR1 is MDHEN and CDR2 is SYDVKM in the germline V gene. V was shortened by 5 bases and J by 4 bases, with 9 bases between the two germline ends. This CDR3 is CASSVLGYEQYF. The CDR3 nucleotides are TGTGCCAGCAGTGTGTTGGGTTACGAGCAGTACTTC. The variable domain in full, with the rest retrieved from reference TRBV28 and TRBJ2-7, is DVKVTQSSRYLVKRTGEKVFLECVQDMDHENMFWYRQDPGLGLRLIYFSYDVKMKEKGDIPEGYSVSREKKERFSLILESASTNQTSMYLCASSVLGYEQYFGPGTRLTVT.

A note on this clonotype: The junction departs from the called germline gene at one end, perhaps through a read error. The J gene is TRBJ2-5, the V gene TRBV11-2, with TRBD2 as a possible D gene (6 bases). Germline CDR1 and CDR2: SGHAT and FQNNGV. CDR3 length: 16 amino acids. The CDR3 spells CASRSRDSAYEETKYF. As DNA, the CDR3 is TGTGCCAGTAGATCCCGGGACTCGGCCTACGAAGAGACCAAGTACTTC. The entire variable domain, with the rest obtained from reference TRBV11-2 and TRBJ2-5, is as follows: EAGVAQSPRYKIIEKRQSVAFWCNPISGHATLYWYQQILGQGPKLLIQFQNNGVVDDSQLPKDRFSAERLKGVDSTLKIQPAKLEDSAVYLCASRSRDSAYEETKYFGPGTRLLVL.

This clonotype has more than one count but fewer than ten. The V gene is TRBV10-3, the J gene TRBJ1-5; possibly TRBD1 for D (6 bases). V was trimmed by 4 bases and J by 5 bases, leaving 9 bases between them. Looked up from germline, CDR1 is ENHRY and CDR2 is SYGVKD. This CDR3 region has 13 residues. CDR3 in amino acids: CAISVDRYQPQHF. Written as DNA, the CDR3 is TGTGCCATCAGTGTTGACAGGTATCAGCCCCAGCATTTT.

This chain uses TRBV29-1 with TRBJ2-3; D may be TRBD2 (6 bases). The CDR3 loop spans 16 amino acids. V lost 1 base, J lost 6 bases, and 20 bases lay in between. The germline V gene encodes CDR1 SQVTM and CDR2 ANQGSEA. The CDR3 DNA reads TGCAGCGTTGAAGGGGGTACGGCGGGGAACGCGGATACGCAGTATTTT. This sequence encodes CSVEGGTAGNADTQYF.

For this clonotype: One junction end disagrees with the germline gene, perhaps due to a read error. The chain carries TRBV5-1 and TRBJ2-3; D not certain. Germline assignment: CDR1 SGHRS and CDR2 YFSETQ. This CDR3 region has 15 residues. CDR3 nucleotide sequence: TGCGCTAGCAGCTTGGATGCCAGGAGAATAGATACGCAGTATTTT. It encodes CASSLDARRIDTQYF.

This clonotype came up many times. CDR3 sequence reads: CASVRDREEGYTF. The CDR3 region has the DNA TGTGCCAGCGTAAGGGACAGGGAGGAAGGCTACACCTTC. The chain couples TRBV28 to TRBJ1-2; TRBD1 aligns across 9 bases. Germline trimming cut 8 bases from V and 8 bases from J; bases unmatched to any gene: 9. Germline CDR1 and CDR2: MDHEN and SYDVKM. The CDR3 length is 13 residues.

The chain is built from TRBV6-1 and TRBJ1-5; no definite D call. The CDR3 consists of 14 residues. Trimming removed 5 bases at V and 2 bases at J, with 10 bases between. Germline assignment: CDR1 MNHNS and CDR2 SASEGT. As DNA, the CDR3 is TGTGCCAGCAGTACTGGAGAGGGCAATCAGCCCCAGCATTTT. Its protein product is CASSTGEGNQPQHF.

This clonotype was counted once. A much larger clone sits a single nucleotide away, making a read error possible. This CDR3 is missing its conserved last phenylalanine or tryptophan, likely due to a read error. The V gene is TRBV5-1, the J gene TRBJ1-1; D is uncertain. CDR1 is SGHRS and CDR2 is YFSETQ in the germline V gene. This CDR3 contains 14 residues. Trimming shortened V by 3 bases and J by 7 bases, and 16 bases separated the two germline ends. CDR3 sequence reads: CASSSTTPGGEAFV. The CDR3 DNA is TGCGCCAGCAGCTCTACAACCCCAGGAGGTGAAGCTTTCGTT.

The rearrangement uses TRBV7-8 and TRBJ2-7; TRBD2 is a possible D gene (6 bases). Trimming left V 1 base short and J 3 bases short, with 13 bases between. This CDR3 has 15 residues. CDR1 SGHVS and CDR2 FQNEAQ come from the germline V gene. The CDR3 nucleotides are TGTGCCAGCAGCTTAGTGGGGGGATTAAACTACGAGCAGTACTTC. Protein: CASSLVGGLNYEQYF.

Concerning this clonotype: A much larger clone lies one base from this, so it may be a read error. The chain is built from TRBV6-6 and TRBJ2-3; D might be TRBD1 (5 bases). CDR3 length: 10 amino acids. Germline lookup yields CDR1 MNHNY and CDR2 SVGAGI (reference sequence). CDR3 region: CASGTGTQYF. The CDR3 DNA is TGTGCCAGCGGAACAGGTACGCAGTATTTT.

This clonotype was seen just once. A junction boundary mismatches the germline segment, possibly from a read error. The chain uses TRBV28 and TRBJ2-7; D gene unclear. Germline CDR1 reads MDHEN; CDR2 reads SYDVKM. The CDR3 length is 13 residues. DNA of the CDR3: TGTGCCAACAGTTTCCACCCAAACTACGAGCAGTACTTC. Encoded protein: CANSFHPNYEQYF.

This clonotype was seen only a few times. A much larger clone lies one base from this, so it may be a read error. This CDR3 fails to terminate in the conserved phenylalanine or tryptophan, so it likely reflects a read error. The J gene is TRBJ2-2, the V gene TRBV4-2, with D possibly being TRBD2 (6 bases). V lost 3 bases and J 0 bases, leaving 14 bases between the germline ends. Germline V lookup: CDR1 LGHNA, CDR2 YNFKEQ. This CDR3 comprises 17 residues. Here the CDR3 reads CASSQEDYRANTGELFL. DNA of the CDR3: TGTGCCAGCAGCCAGGAGGACTACCGGGCGAACACCGGGGAGCTGTTTCTT.

To note about this clonotype: One end of the junction is discordant with germline, which a read error may explain. The rearrangement uses TRBV7-9 and TRBJ2-2; 7 bases fit TRBD2. CDR3 size: 15 residues. Germline V gives CDR1 SEHNR, CDR2 FQNEAQ (reference sequence). Written as DNA, the CDR3 is TGTGCCAGCAGCTTGGGCGGGACTACTACCGGGGAGCTATTTTTT. It is translated as CASSLGGTTTGELFF.